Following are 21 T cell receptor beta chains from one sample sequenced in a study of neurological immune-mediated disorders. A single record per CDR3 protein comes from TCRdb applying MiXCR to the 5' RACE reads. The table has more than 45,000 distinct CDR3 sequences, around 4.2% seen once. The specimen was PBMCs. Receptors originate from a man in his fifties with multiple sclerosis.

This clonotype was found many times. This chain's CDR3 is CASSLVVYAETQYF. The CDR3 nucleotides read TGTGCCAGCAGCTTAGTTGTCTACGCGGAGACCCAGTACTTC. The chain is built from TRBV7-8 and TRBJ2-5; D gene ambiguous. This CDR3 region has 14 residues. Germline loops: CDR1 SGHVS, CDR2 FQNEAQ. Between the trimmed V and J ends, which lost 1 base and 5 bases, there was a span of 11 bases. The complete variable domain, with remaining parts taken from reference TRBV7-8 and TRBJ2-5, reads GAGVSQSPRYKVAKRGQDVALRCDPISGHVSLFWYQQALGQGPEFLTYFQNEAQLDKSGLPSDRFFAERPEGSVSTLKIQRTQQEDSAVYLCASSLVVYAETQYFGPGTRLLVL.

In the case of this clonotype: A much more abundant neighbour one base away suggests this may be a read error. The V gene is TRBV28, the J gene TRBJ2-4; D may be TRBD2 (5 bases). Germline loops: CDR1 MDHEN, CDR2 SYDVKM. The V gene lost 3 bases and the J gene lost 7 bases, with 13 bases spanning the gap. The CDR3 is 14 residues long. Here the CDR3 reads CASSFSGKTNIQYF. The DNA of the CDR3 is TGTGCCAGCAGTTTCTCGGGAAAGACGAACATTCAGTACTTC.

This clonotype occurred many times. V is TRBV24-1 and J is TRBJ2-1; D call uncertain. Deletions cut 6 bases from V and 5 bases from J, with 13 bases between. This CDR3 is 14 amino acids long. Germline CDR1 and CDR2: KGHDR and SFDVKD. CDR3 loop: CATSPSLGNNEQFF. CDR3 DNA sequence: TGTGCCACCAGTCCCTCCCTGGGCAACAATGAGCAGTTCTTC.

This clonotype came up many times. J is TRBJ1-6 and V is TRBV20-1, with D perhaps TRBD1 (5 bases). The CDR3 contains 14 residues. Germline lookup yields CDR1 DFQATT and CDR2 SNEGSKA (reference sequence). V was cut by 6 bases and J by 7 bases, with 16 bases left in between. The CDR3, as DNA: TGCAGTGCCCAACAGCAGGGCACGAATTCACCCCTCCACTTT. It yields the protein CSAQQQGTNSPLHF.

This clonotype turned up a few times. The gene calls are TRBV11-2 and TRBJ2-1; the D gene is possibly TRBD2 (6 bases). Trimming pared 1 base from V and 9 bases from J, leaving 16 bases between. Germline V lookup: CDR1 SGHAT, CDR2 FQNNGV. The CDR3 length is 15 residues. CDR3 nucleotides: TGTGCCAGCAGCTTAGGTTGGGGGGAGCAAAGTGAGCAGTTCTTC. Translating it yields CASSLGWGEQSEQFF.

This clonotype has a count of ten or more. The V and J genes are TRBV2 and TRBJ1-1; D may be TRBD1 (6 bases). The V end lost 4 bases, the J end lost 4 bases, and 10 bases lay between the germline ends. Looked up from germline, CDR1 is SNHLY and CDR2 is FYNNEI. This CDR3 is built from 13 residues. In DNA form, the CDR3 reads TGTGCCAGCAGTGGTGTAGGGGGCACTGAAGCTTTCTTT. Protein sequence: CASSGVGGTEAFF.

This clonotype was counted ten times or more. The CDR3, as DNA: TGCAGTGCTGACGGGACTAGCGAAGGCAATGAGCAGTTCTTC. The encoded protein is CSADGTSEGNEQFF. J is TRBJ2-1 and V is TRBV20-1; 10 nucleotides agree with TRBD2. Germline V lookup: CDR1 DFQATT, CDR2 SNEGSKA (reference sequence). The CDR3 covers 14 residues. Losses at the gene ends were 5 bases for V and 6 bases for J; bases not matched to a gene: 7.

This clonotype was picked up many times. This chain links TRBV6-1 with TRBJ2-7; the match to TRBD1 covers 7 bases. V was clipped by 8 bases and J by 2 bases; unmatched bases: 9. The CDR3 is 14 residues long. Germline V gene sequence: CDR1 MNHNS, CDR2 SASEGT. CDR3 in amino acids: CASLDRVATYEQYF. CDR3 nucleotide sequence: TGTGCCAGCCTCGACAGGGTGGCGACCTACGAGCAGTACTTC.

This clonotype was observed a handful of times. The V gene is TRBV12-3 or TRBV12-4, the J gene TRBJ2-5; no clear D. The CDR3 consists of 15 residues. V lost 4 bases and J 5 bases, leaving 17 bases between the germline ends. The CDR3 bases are TGTGCCAGCAGTTCCCCGACTGGTCTTGGGGAGACCCAGTACTTC. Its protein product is CASSSPTGLGETQYF.

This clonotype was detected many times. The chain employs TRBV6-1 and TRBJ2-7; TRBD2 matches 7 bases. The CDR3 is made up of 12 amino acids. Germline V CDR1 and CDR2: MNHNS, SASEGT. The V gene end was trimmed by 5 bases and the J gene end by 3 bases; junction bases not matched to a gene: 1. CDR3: CASSTGGYEQYF. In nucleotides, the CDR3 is TGTGCCAGCAGTACGGGGGGCTACGAGCAGTACTTC.

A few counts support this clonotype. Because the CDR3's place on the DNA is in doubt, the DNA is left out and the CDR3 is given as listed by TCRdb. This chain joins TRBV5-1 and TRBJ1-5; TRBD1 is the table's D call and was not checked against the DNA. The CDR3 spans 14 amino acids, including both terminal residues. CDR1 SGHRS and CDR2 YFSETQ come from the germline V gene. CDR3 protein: CASSFGPGNQPQNF.

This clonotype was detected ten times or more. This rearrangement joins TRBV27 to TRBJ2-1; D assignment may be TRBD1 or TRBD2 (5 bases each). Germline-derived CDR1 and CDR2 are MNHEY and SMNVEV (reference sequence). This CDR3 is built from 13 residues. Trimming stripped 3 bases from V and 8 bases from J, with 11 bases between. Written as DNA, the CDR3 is TGTGCCAGCAGTTTGTTCTTGGGGGATGAGCAGTTCTTC. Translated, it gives CASSLFLGDEQFF.

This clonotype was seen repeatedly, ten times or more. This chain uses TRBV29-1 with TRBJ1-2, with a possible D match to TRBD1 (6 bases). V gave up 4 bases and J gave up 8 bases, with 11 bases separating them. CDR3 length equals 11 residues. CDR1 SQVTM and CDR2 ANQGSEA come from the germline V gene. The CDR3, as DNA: TGCAGCGTTGGGGGGCAGAACGGCTACACCTTC. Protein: CSVGGQNGYTF. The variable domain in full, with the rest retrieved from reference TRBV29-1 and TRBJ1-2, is SAVISQKPSRDICQRGTSLTIQCQVDSQVTMMFWYRQQPGQSLTLIATANQGSEATYESGFVIDKFPISRPNLTFSTLTVSNMSPEDSSIYLCSVGGQNGYTFGSGTRLTVV.

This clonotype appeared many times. DNA of the CDR3: TGTGCCAGCAGCCAAGTCCCTGGGGAGCTGTTTTTT. Translating gives CASSQVPGELFF. The chain joins TRBV12-3 or TRBV12-4 to TRBJ2-2, with D unclear. The CDR3 is 12 amino acids. Trimming removed 6 bases at V and 8 bases at J, with 10 bases between.

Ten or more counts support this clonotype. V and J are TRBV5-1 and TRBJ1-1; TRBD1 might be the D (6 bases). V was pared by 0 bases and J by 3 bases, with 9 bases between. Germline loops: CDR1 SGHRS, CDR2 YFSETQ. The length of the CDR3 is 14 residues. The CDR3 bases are TGCGCCAGCAGCTTGGAGGGGGGGTACACTGAAGCTTTCTTT. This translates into CASSLEGGYTEAFF.

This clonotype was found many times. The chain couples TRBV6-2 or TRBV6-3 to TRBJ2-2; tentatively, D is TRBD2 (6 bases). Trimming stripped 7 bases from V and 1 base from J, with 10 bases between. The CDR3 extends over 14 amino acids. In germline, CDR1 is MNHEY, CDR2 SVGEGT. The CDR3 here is CASNVGGNTGELFF. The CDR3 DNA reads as TGTGCCAGCAATGTCGGGGGGAACACCGGGGAGCTGTTTTTT.

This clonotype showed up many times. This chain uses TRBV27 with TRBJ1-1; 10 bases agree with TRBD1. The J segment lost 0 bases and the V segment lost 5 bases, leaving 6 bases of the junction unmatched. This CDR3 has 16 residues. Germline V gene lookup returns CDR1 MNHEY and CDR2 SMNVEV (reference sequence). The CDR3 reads CASSPTGTGVNTEAFF. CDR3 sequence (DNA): TGTGCCAGCAGTCCAACCGGGACAGGGGTGAACACTGAAGCTTTCTTT.

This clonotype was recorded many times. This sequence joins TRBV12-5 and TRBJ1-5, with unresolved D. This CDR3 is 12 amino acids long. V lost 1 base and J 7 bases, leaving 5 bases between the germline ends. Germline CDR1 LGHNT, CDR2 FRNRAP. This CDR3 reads CASGLELQPQHF. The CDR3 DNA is TGTGCTAGTGGTTTGGAATTGCAGCCCCAGCATTTT.

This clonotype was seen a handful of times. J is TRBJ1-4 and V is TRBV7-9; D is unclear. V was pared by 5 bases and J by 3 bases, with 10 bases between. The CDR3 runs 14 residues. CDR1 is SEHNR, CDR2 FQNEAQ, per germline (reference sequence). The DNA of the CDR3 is TGTGCCAGCAGCGGCAGCGTTCCTAATGAAAAACTGTTTTTT. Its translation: CASSGSVPNEKLFF.

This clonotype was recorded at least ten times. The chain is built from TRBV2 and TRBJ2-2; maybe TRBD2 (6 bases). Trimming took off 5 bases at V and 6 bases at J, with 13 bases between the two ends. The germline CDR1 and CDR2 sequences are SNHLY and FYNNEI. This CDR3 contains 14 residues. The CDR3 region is CASSIREVAGELFF. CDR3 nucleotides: TGTGCCAGCAGTATCAGGGAGGTGGCCGGGGAGCTGTTTTTT.

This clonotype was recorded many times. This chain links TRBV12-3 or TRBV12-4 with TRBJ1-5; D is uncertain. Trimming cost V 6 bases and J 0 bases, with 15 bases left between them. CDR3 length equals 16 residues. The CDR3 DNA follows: TGTGCCAGCAGCCAAGAGGGATACCCTAGCAATCAGCCCCAGCATTTT. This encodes CASSQEGYPSNQPQHF.